This is a list of T cell receptor beta chains from one sample in a study of blood T cells in healthy people across ages. In TCRdb, the 5' RACE reads were re-called with MiXCR into one record per CDR3 protein. The table has over 750,000 distinct CDR3 sequences, roughly 25% seen once. This sample was also put to use in a study of T cells of mothers and their children.

The sequencing sample was made of blood. Source of these receptors: a boy younger than 18 in good health. CDR3s leave out the opening cysteine and the closing phenylalanine or tryptophan. The D gene is left open where the match is weak.

CDR3 protein	V gene	J gene	D gene	CDR3 length
ASSWEINSPLH	TRBV12-3/TRBV12-4	TRBJ1-6	.	11
ASRDGLAEYNEQF	TRBV6-2/TRBV6-3	TRBJ2-1	.	13
ASSEALPGQETQY	TRBV2	TRBJ2-5	.	13
ASSQGLGIGSNQPQH	TRBV4-1	TRBJ1-5	.	15
ASSLGAQYNSPLH	TRBV6-6	TRBJ1-6	.	13
ASSLRRDNSPLH	TRBV28	TRBJ1-6	.	12
ASSLIRDRNYEQY	TRBV7-2	.	TRBD1	13
ASSFERARNEQF	TRBV6-2/TRBV6-3	TRBJ2-1	.	12
ASSLTGWGEVF	TRBV7-3	TRBJ2-5	.	11
ASGLGGAYLETQY	TRBV25-1	TRBJ2-5	.	13
ASGDSPSSYNEQF	TRBV19	TRBJ2-1	.	13
SVRKGSTYEQY	TRBV29-1	TRBJ2-7	.	11
ASSNFLDSPNQPQH	TRBV19	TRBJ1-5	.	14
ASSLEVAGDGIDEQY	TRBV5-1	.	TRBD2	15
ASRQGISNEKLF	TRBV7-2	TRBJ1-4	.	12
ASSQGSEVTYEQY	TRBV4-1	TRBJ2-7	.	13
ASSLGGQGFLGVQDEQF	TRBV7-6	TRBJ2-1	TRBD1	17
ATSRDGNEQF	TRBV15	TRBJ2-1	.	10
ASSSTGGAWSPLH	TRBV27	TRBJ1-6	TRBD1	13
SALWGRQETQY	TRBV20-1	TRBJ2-5	.	11
ASSIEAGLHEQY	TRBV19	.	.	12
ASSSQTGLAGEQF	TRBV19	TRBJ2-1	.	13
ASSTLGGLWEQF	TRBV12-3/TRBV12-4	.	.	12
ASSEPGRYGYT	TRBV2	TRBJ1-2	.	11
ATSALLDSYNEQF	TRBV24-1	.	.	13
ASSPTGQQETQY	TRBV9	TRBJ2-5	.	12
ASSDGQGVEDTQY	TRBV12-3/TRBV12-4	TRBJ2-3	TRBD1	13
AGNRGNSHEQY	TRBV6-2/TRBV6-3	.	TRBD1	11
ASSATGGLTNEKLF	TRBV9	TRBJ1-4	TRBD1	14
ASSSRDRVSRELF	TRBV13	TRBJ2-2	TRBD1	13
SATPQSGANVLT	TRBV20-1	TRBJ2-6	.	12
ASSPWTGGDDNEQF	TRBV7-9	TRBJ2-1	TRBD1	14
ATRHTTGAGTDTQY	TRBV10-3	TRBJ2-3	.	14
ASSEGLPYNEQF	TRBV6-4	TRBJ2-1	.	12
ASSSLLSYEQY	TRBV7-9	.	.	11
ASSPTAGSYYEQY	TRBV18	TRBJ2-7	.	13
ASSFPPSGSYEQY	TRBV12-3/TRBV12-4	TRBJ2-7	.	13
ASSQGAAEQF	TRBV3-1	TRBJ2-1	.	10
ATRGVDSEQTGELF	TRBV24-1	TRBJ2-2	.	14
ASSEFEGNSPLH	TRBV25-1	TRBJ1-6	.	12
SITIGVPWGEQF	TRBV29-1	TRBJ2-1	.	12
SASSSGRGWETQY	TRBV20-1	TRBJ2-5	TRBD2	13
APNRCGYGYT	TRBV15	TRBJ1-2	.	10
ASSRAVGQVLYGYT	TRBV18	TRBJ1-2	TRBD1	14
ASPLYTQETQY	TRBV18	TRBJ2-5	.	11
ATSSYSGGTDTQY	TRBV15	TRBJ2-3	TRBD2	13
ASRTETQY	TRBV2	TRBJ2-5	.	8
ASSLETQETQY	TRBV5-1	TRBJ2-5	.	11